The text below deals with one TCR beta chain. Its antigen remains unknown. Germline CDR1 reads LNHDA; CDR2 reads SQIVND (reference sequence). The CDR3 totals 17 residues. The V gene end was trimmed by 7 bases and the J gene end by 0 bases; junction bases not matched to a gene: 10. This related bone marrow graft donor gave peripheral blood on the day of marrow donation. The record originates from a study of T cells after posttransplantation cyclophosphamide. General study results and limits: Recipient CMV seropositivity and CMV reactivation strongly tracked TRB clonality.

TCRdb's table, derived via immunoSEQ multiplex PCR, lists solely in-frame clones and lacks some. Of some 49,000 clones in the sample, 92% were seen once. The specimen sequenced was PBMCs. This chain links TRBV19 with TRBJ2-2; 8 nucleotides agree with TRBD2. This clonotype originated in a woman aged 45-65 years in good health and a related stem cell transplant donor. The CDR3 region has the DNA TGTGCCAGTACCCTCCGGGGGGGAACGGCGAACACCGGGGAGCTGTTTTTT. Protein: CASTLRGGTANTGELFF.